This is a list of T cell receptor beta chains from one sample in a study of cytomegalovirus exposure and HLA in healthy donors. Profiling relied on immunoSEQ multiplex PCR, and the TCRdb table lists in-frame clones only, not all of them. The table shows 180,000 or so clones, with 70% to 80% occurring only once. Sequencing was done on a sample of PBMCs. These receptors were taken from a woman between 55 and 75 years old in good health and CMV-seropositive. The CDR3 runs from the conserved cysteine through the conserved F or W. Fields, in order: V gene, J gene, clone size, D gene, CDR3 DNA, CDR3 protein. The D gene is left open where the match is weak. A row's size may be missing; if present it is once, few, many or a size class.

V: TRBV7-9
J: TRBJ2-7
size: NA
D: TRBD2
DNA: TGTGCCAGCAGTTTAGCGGGAGGGCCCCTCTACGAGCAGTACTTC
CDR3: CASSLAGGPLYEQYF

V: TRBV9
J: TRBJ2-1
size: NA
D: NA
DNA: TGTGCCAGCAGCTCTCCCTCAATGAGGTTCAATGAGCAGTTCTTC
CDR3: CASSSPSMRFNEQFF

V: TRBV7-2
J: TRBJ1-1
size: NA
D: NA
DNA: TGTGCCAGCAACACAATGGGGGCTCCCATGAACACTGAAGCTTTCTTT
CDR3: CASNTMGAPMNTEAFF

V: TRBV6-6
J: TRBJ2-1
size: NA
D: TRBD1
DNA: TGTGCCAGCACCCCAGGGGGTGAGCAGTTCTTC
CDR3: CASTPGGEQFF

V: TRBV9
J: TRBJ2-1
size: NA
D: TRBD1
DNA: TGTGCCAGCAGCGGACAGGGTCACAATGAGCAGTTCTTC
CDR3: CASSGQGHNEQFF

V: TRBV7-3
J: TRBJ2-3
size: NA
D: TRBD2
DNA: TGTGCCAGCAGCGCCGGACTAGCGTACACAGATACGCAGTATTTT
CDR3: CASSAGLAYTDTQYF

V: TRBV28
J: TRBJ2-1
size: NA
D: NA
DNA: TGTGCCAGCAGTTTAGCCCTCCCGGGGTTGGGTGAGCAGTTCTTC
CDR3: CASSLALPGLGEQFF

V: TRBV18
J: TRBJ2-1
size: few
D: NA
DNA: TGTGCCAGCTATCAGGGAAATGAGCAGTTCTTC
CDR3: CASYQGNEQFF

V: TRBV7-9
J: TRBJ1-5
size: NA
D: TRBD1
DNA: TGTGCCAGCAGCAGATTGGGACAGAGCAATCAGCCCCAGCATTTT
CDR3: CASSRLGQSNQPQHF

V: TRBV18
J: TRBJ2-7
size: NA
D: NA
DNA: TGTGCCAGCTCTTATAGACAAGAGGGCGAGCAGTACTTC
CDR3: CASSYRQEGEQYF

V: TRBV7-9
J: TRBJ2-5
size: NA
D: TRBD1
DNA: TGTGCCAGCAGACCCGGGGGACAGGATACCCAAGAGACCCAGTACTTC
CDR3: CASRPGGQDTQETQYF

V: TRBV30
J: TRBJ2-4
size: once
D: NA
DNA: TGTGCCTGGGTCGAGACGGGCAAAAACATTCAGTACTTC
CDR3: CAWVETGKNIQYF

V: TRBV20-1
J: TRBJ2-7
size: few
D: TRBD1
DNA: TGCAGTGCCCCCCACAGGGGCGAGCAGTACTTC
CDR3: CSAPHRGEQYF

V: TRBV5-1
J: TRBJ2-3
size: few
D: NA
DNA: TGCGCCAGCACTGAGGCGAGGCCTAGCACAGATACGCAGTATTTT
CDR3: CASTEARPSTDTQYF

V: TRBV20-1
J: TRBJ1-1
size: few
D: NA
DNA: TGCAGTGCTAGCGGGGGGACTGAAGCTTTCTTT
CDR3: CSASGGTEAFF

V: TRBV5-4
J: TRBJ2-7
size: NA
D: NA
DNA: TGTGCCAGCAGCTTGGCCAGTGGGACATCAGCTTCCTACGAGCAGTACTTC
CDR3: CASSLASGTSASYEQYF

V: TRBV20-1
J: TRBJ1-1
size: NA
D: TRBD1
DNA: TGCAGTGCTAACGACAGGGGACAAGCTTTCTTT
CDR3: CSANDRGQAFF